These 21 T cell receptor beta chains originate from one sample sequenced in a study of shared T cell receptors in the human thymus. Clones were sequenced by immunoSEQ multiplex PCR, and TCRdb holds only the in-frame ones, with some missing. The sample carries hundreds of thousands of clones, about 89% recorded once. This sample was shared with a second study, whose subject was human thymus T cells.

The sample was thymocytes. The receptors come from a boy under three years old with a congenital heart defect.

The chain joins TRBV7-9 to TRBJ2-7; TRBD1 agrees at 11 bases. The V gene end was trimmed by 3 bases and the J gene end by 1 base; junction bases not matched to a gene: 2. CDR3 size: 15 residues. From germline, CDR1 is SEHNR and CDR2 FQNEAQ (reference sequence). As DNA, the CDR3 is TGTGCCAGCAGCTTGGGACAGGGGGGATCCTACGAGCAGTACTTC. Amino acids: CASSLGQGGSYEQYF.

The V call is TRBV5-6, the J call TRBJ1-6, with 8 bases identical to TRBD1. V dropped 5 bases and J dropped 8; count of bases not matched to a gene: 12. The CDR3 runs to 16 residues. Germline V lookup: CDR1 SGHDT, CDR2 YYEEEE. The CDR3 nucleotides are TGTGCCAGCAGTTCCCCGGACAGGGCCTCCTATTCACCCCTCCACTTT. It specifies CASSSPDRASYSPLHF. The whole variable domain, remainder taken from reference TRBV5-6 and TRBJ1-6, is DAGVTQSPTHLIKTRGQQVTLRCSPKSGHDTVSWYQQALGQGPQFIFQYYEEEERQRGNFPDRFSGHQFPNYSSELNVNALLLGDSALYLCASSSPDRASYSPLHFGNGTRLTVT.

This sequence joins TRBV28 and TRBJ1-5; TRBD1 matches 9 bases. The CDR3 contains 15 residues. The trim removed 5 bases at V and 5 bases at J, leaving 7 bases unmatched. CDR1 MDHEN and CDR2 SYDVKM come from the germline V gene. The CDR3 protein is CASSRKDRGDQPQHF. CDR3 in DNA: TGTGCCAGCAGTCGGAAGGACAGGGGAGATCAGCCCCAGCATTTT.

DNA for the CDR3: TGTGCCAGCAGTTTATACAGGGGGAGCAATCAGCCCCAGCATTTT. This translates into CASSLYRGSNQPQHF. The J gene is TRBJ1-5, the V gene TRBV28, with 8 bases aligning to TRBD1. The V gene's germline CDR1 is MDHEN and CDR2 SYDVKM. This CDR3 contains 15 residues. V shed 1 base, J shed 1 base, and the junction held 0 bases outside the gene matches.

The V call is TRBV15, the J call TRBJ1-2; D gene unclear. The CDR3 spans 14 residues. Germline CDR1 reads LNHNV; CDR2 reads YYDKDF (reference sequence). The germline V and J ends were trimmed by 0 bases and 7 bases, with 12 bases remaining between them. The CDR3 DNA sequence: TGTGCCACCAGCAGAGATAGAGGGAATGGTGGCTACACCTTC. Translating gives CATSRDRGNGGYTF. The full variable domain, rest sourced from reference TRBV15 and TRBJ1-2, is DAMVIQNPRYQVTQFGKPVTLSCSQTLNHNVMYWYQQKSSQAPKLLFHYYDKDFNNEADTPDNFQSRRPNTSFCFLDIRSPGLGDTAMYLCATSRDRGNGGYTFGSGTRLTVV.

V gene TRBV5-1 combines with J gene TRBJ2-3; D remains ambiguous. Germline V gene data show CDR1 as SGHRS and CDR2 as YFSETQ. Deletions cut 4 bases from V and 0 bases from J, with 21 bases between. CDR3 length equals 18 residues. Written as DNA, the CDR3 is TGCGCCAGCAGCATACTGGGCCGGATTAACTCGAGCACAGATACGCAGTATTTT. It yields the protein CASSILGRINSSTDTQYF.

The rearrangement joins TRBV5-1 to TRBJ1-1, with 7 bases matching TRBD1. The germline gives CDR1 SGHRS, CDR2 YFSETQ. The CDR3 covers 13 residues. V lost 0 bases to trimming and J lost 13 bases; unmatched junction nucleotides: 9. CDR3 loop: CASSLGNGQVFFF. CDR3 in DNA: TGCGCCAGCAGCTTGGGAAATGGACAGGTCTTTTTCTTT.

The CDR3 sequence is CASSKTSGGDTDTQYF. CDR3 DNA sequence: TGTGCCAGCAGTAAGACTAGCGGGGGGGACACAGATACGCAGTATTTT. The genes are TRBV2 and TRBJ2-3; 14 bases are shared with TRBD2. This CDR3 has 16 residues. V shed 5 bases and J 2 bases; nucleotides not matched to a gene: 3. The germline CDR1 and CDR2 sequences are SNHLY and FYNNEI.

Only one count was recorded for this clone. The chain uses TRBV5-6 and TRBJ2-1; TRBD1 might be the D (6 bases). The V end was cut by 3 bases, the J end by 4 bases, with 17 bases between. The CDR3 contains 16 residues. Germline CDR1 SGHDT, CDR2 YYEEEE. Here the CDR3 DNA reads TGTGCCAGCAGCTCGAAGACTGGGGGCCTTTACAATGAGCAGTTCTTC. Translation: CASSSKTGGLYNEQFF.

The rearrangement links TRBV5-6 to TRBJ1-5; unclear D gene. Germline V gives CDR1 SGHDT, CDR2 YYEEEE. CDR3 size: 15 residues. The V gene lost 0 bases and the J gene lost 3 bases, with 10 bases spanning the gap. The CDR3, as DNA: TGTGCCAGCAGCTTGGCCCCACAGTACAATCAGCCCCAGCATTTT. Protein: CASSLAPQYNQPQHF.

The chain joins TRBV19 to TRBJ1-2, with D uncertain. The CDR3 extends over 13 amino acids. Germline CDR1 is LNHDA and CDR2 is SQIVND (reference sequence). V was cut by 6 bases and J by 1 base, with 9 bases left in between. The CDR3 DNA sequence: TGTGCCAGTAGCCCTATCGATAACTATGGCTACACCTTC. This translates into CASSPIDNYGYTF.

J is TRBJ1-6 and V is TRBV7-9; TRBD1 is a possible D gene (6 bases). Trimming shortened V by 0 bases and J by 10 bases, and 7 bases separated the two germline ends. CDR1 and CDR2 from the germline V gene are SEHNR and FQNEAQ (reference sequence). The CDR3 extends over 13 amino acids. This chain's CDR3 is CASSLAGGSPLHF. DNA for the CDR3: TGTGCCAGCAGCTTAGCTGGGGGCTCACCCCTCCACTTT.

This chain joins TRBV4-2 and TRBJ2-5; D might be TRBD2 (5 bases). This CDR3 has 15 amino acids. Per the germline V gene, CDR1 is LGHNA and CDR2 is YNFKEQ. Trimming removed 6 bases at V and 5 bases at J, with 19 bases between. The CDR3 DNA reads as TGTGCCAGCAGTTCAGGCGGGCTAGCCCTGGAGACCCAGTACTTC. Protein sequence: CASSSGGLALETQYF.

The genes are TRBV4-2 and TRBJ2-7, with 9 bases lining up with TRBD1. Germline V gene lookup returns CDR1 LGHNA and CDR2 YNFKEQ. The CDR3 consists of 15 residues. V dropped 2 bases and J dropped 6; count of bases not matched to a gene: 8. CDR3 coding DNA: TGTGCCAGCAGCCAATTGGACAGGGGCCTCGCCGAGCAGTACTTC. Its translation is CASSQLDRGLAEQYF.

The rearrangement joins TRBV5-3 to TRBJ1-5; D unclear. TRBV5-3 has ORF status, its function being uncertain. CDR3 length: 18 residues. V dropped 2 bases and J dropped 3 bases, with 21 bases sitting between them. CDR3 DNA: TGTGCCAGAAGCTTTGCTATACGCCCCCGACACCCCAATCAGCCCCAGCATTTT. It encodes CARSFAIRPRHPNQPQHF.

The chain uses TRBV5-1 and TRBJ2-7, with 10 positions matching TRBD2. V trimming: 7 bases; J trimming: 3 bases; junction bases outside the gene matches: 7. CDR3 size: 14 residues. Germline CDR1 is SGHRS and CDR2 is YFSETQ. The CDR3 here is CASCPSGSIYEQYF. The CDR3, as DNA: TGCGCCAGCTGCCCTAGCGGGAGTATCTACGAGCAGTACTTC.

The chain recombines TRBV1 with TRBJ1-1; TRBD1 reflects the table's D call only, with no check against the DNA. TRBV1 is a pseudogene. The CDR3 sequence is 16 residues long. CDR3 DNA sequence: TGCACCAGCAGCCAAGATCATGAATACATGAACACTGAAGCTTTCTTT. Encoded protein: CTSSQDHEYMNTEAFF.

V usage is TRBV27 and J usage is TRBJ2-7; TRBD1 aligns across 10 bases. This CDR3 is built from 14 residues. CDR1 and CDR2 (germline): MNHEY, SMNVEV (reference sequence). V dropped 6 bases and J dropped 6; count of bases not matched to a gene: 8. This chain's CDR3 is CASRPGQGGGEQYF. The CDR3 nucleotides are TGTGCCAGCAGGCCTGGACAGGGGGGAGGCGAGCAGTACTTC.

The chain uses TRBV10-3 and TRBJ2-3, with a possible D match to TRBD1 (5 bases). The V gene's germline CDR1 is ENHRY and CDR2 SYGVKD. The CDR3 is 12 residues long. V lost 10 bases and J 1 base, leaving 9 bases between the germline ends. The CDR3 loop is CASTGRTDTQYF. CDR3 DNA sequence: TGTGCCAGCACAGGACGCACAGATACGCAGTATTTT.

The chain links TRBV29-1 to TRBJ2-1, with 10 bases that match TRBD2. The CDR3 runs to 16 residues. V was pared by 5 bases and J by 1 base, with 8 bases of the junction left unmatched. Germline values: CDR1 SQVTM, CDR2 ANQGSEA. CDR3 sequence (DNA): TGCAGCGTTCCTAATGTAGCGGGAGGTTCCTACAATGAGCAGTTCTTC. Translation: CSVPNVAGGSYNEQFF.

The rearrangement links TRBV13 to TRBJ2-1; D perhaps matches TRBD1 (5 bases). CDR1 is PRHDT, CDR2 FYEKMQ, per germline (reference sequence). The CDR3 covers 14 residues. Trimming took off 1 base at V and 6 bases at J, with 10 bases between the two ends. The CDR3 DNA sequence: TGTGCCAGCAGCTTAGATAGGGGTGGCAATGAGCAGTTCTTC. Protein product: CASSLDRGGNEQFF. Full variable domain (remainder filled in from reference TRBV13 and TRBJ2-1): AAGVIQSPRHLIKEKRETATLKCYPIPRHDTVYWYQQGPGQDPQFLISFYEKMQSDKGSIPDRFSAQQFSDYHSELNMSSLELGDSALYFCASSLDRGGNEQFFGPGTRLTVL.